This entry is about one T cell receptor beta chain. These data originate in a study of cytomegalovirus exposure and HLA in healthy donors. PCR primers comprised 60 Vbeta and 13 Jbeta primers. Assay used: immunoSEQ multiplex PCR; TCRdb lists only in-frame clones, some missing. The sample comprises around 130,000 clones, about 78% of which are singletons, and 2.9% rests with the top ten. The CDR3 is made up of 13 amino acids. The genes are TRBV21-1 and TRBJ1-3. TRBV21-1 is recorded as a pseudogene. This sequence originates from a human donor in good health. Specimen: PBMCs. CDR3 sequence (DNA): TGTGCCAGACCCCCGAGCTCTGGAAACACCATATATTTT. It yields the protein CARPPSSGNTIYF.